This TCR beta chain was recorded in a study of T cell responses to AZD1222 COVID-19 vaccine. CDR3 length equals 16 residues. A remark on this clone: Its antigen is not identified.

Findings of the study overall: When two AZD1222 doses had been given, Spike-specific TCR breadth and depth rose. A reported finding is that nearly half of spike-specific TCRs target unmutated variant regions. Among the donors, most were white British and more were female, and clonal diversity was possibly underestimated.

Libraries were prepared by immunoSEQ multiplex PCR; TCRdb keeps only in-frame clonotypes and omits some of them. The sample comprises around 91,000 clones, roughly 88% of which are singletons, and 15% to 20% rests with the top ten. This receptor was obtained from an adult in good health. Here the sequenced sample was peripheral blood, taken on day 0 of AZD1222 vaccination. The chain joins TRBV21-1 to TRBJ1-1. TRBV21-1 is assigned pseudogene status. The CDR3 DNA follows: TGTGCCAGCAGCAAAGGGGGGGGACGGTTGAACACTGAAGCTTTCTTT. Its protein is CASSKGGGRLNTEAFF.